This note documents a single T cell receptor (beta chain) sequence. No antigen is known for it. The sample is drawn from a study of T cell responses to AZD1222 COVID-19 vaccine. The germline CDR1 and CDR2 sequences are MNHNS and SASEGT. V shed 2 bases and J 7 bases; nucleotides not matched to a gene: 6. This CDR3 comprises 16 residues. Study-level points and caveats: Baseline serostatus was positive in only five to seven AZD1222 recipients.

The assay was immunoSEQ multiplex PCR, and TCRdb's table has in-frame clones only and misses some. This sample has some 140,000 clones, with approximately 90% found just once. The source of this sequence is an adult who received the AZD1222 COVID-19 vaccine. Sequenced material: peripheral blood, taken 28 days after the second AZD1222 dose. The chain recombines TRBV6-1 with TRBJ1-6; the match to TRBD1 covers 9 bases. The CDR3 here is CASSEPPGQGNSPLHF. The CDR3 DNA is TGTGCCAGCAGTGAACCCCCGGGACAGGGAAATTCACCCCTCCACTTT.